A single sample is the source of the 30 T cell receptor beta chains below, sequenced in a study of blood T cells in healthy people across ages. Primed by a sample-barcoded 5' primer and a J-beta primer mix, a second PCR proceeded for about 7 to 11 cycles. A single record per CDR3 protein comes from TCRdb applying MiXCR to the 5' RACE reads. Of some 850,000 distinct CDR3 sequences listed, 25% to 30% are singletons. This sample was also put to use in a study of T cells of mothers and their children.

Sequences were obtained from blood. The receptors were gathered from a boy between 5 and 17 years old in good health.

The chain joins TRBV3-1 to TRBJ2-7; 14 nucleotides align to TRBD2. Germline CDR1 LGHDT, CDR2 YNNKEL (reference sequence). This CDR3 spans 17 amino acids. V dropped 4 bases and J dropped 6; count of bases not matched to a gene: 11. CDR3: CASSPGLAGGSGLEQYF. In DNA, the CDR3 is TGTGCCAGCAGCCCCGGACTAGCGGGGGGCTCGGGGCTCGAGCAGTACTTC.

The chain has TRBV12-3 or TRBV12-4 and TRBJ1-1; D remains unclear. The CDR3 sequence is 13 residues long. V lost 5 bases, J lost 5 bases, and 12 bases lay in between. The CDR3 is CASSLDGQTEAFF. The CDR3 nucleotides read TGTGCCAGCAGTCTCGATGGGCAGACTGAAGCTTTCTTT.

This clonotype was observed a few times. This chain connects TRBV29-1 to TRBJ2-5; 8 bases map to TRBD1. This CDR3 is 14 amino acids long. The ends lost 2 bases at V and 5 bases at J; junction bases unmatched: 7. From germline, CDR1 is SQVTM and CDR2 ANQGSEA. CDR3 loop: CSVEPGQGGETQYF. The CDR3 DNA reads TGCAGCGTTGAACCAGGACAGGGTGGGGAGACCCAGTACTTC.

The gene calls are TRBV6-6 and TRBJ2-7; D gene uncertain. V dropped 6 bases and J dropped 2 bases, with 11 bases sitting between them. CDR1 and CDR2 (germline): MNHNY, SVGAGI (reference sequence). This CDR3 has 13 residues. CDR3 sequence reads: CASSRATAYEQYF. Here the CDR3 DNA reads TGTGCCAGCAGCCGAGCGACGGCCTACGAGCAGTACTTC.

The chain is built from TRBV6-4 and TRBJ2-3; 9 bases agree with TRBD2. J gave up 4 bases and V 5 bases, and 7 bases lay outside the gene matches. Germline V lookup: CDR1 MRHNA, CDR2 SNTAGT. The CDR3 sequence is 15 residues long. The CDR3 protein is CASSNSGGPPDTQYF. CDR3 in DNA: TGTGCCAGCAGTAATAGCGGGGGACCCCCAGATACGCAGTATTTT.

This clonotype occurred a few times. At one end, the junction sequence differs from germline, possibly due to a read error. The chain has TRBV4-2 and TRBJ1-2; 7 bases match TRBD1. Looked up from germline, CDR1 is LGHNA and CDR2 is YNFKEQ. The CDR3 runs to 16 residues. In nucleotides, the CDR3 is TGTGCCGGCAGCCAAGATACAACGGGGACAGCTTATGGCTACACCTTC. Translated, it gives CAGSQDTTGTAYGYTF.

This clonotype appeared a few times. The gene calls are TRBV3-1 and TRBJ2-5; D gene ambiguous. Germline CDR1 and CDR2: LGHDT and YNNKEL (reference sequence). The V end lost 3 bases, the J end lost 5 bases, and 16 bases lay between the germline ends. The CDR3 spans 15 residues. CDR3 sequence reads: CASSHLGSRKETQYF. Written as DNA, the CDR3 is TGTGCCAGCAGCCACCTAGGGTCCCGTAAGGAGACCCAGTACTTC.

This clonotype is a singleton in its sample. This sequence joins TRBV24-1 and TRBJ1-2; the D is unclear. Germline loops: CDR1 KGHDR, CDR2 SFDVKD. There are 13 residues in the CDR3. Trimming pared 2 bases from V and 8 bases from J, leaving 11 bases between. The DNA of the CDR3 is TGTGCCACCAGTGATTCCGCAGGAAGGGGCTACACCTTC. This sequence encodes CATSDSAGRGYTF.

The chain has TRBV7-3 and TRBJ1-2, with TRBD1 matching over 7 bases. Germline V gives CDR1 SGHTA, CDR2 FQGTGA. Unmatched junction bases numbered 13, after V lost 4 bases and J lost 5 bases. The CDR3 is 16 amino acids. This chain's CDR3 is CASSSTSGPGGYGYTF. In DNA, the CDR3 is TGTGCCAGCAGCTCCACCTCAGGTCCAGGGGGTTATGGCTACACCTTC.

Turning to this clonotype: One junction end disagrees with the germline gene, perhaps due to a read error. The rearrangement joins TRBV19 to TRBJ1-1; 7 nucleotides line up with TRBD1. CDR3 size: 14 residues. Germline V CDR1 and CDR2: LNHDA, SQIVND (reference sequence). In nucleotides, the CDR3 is TGTGCCAGTGGGGTGACAGGGCGGAACACTGAAGCTCTCTTT. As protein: CASGVTGRNTEALF.

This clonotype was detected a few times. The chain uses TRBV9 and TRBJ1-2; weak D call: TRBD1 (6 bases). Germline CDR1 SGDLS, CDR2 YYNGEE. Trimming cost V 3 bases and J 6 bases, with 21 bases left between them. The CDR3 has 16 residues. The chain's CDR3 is CASSAGGTFKADGYTF. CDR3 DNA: TGTGCCAGCAGCGCGGGTGGGACATTTAAAGCTGATGGCTACACCTTC.

CDR3 bases: TGCAGTGCTACCGGGACAGGGGGCGTGGACTCCTACAATGAGCAGTTCTTC. Translated: CSATGTGGVDSYNEQFF. The V gene is TRBV20-1, the J gene TRBJ2-1; 12 bases agree with TRBD1. V was pared by 4 bases and J by 0 bases, with 7 bases of the junction left unmatched. From germline, CDR1 is DFQATT and CDR2 SNEGSKA (reference sequence). The CDR3 sequence is 17 residues long.

The CDR3 loop is CASRWDRGTGELFF. The CDR3 DNA is TGTGCCAGCCGATGGGACAGGGGGACCGGGGAGCTGTTTTTT. The V and J genes are TRBV2 and TRBJ2-2, with 11 positions matching TRBD1. Germline lookup yields CDR1 SNHLY and CDR2 FYNNEI. CDR3 length equals 14 residues. V shed 8 bases, J shed 5 bases, and the junction held 4 bases outside the gene matches.

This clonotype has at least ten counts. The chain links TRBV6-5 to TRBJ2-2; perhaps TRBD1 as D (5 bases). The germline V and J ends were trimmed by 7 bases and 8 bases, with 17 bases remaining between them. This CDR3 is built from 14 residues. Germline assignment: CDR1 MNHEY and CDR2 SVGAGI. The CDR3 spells CASKPGAGSGELFF. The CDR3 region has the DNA TGTGCCAGCAAACCTGGGGCCGGATCGGGGGAGCTGTTTTTT.

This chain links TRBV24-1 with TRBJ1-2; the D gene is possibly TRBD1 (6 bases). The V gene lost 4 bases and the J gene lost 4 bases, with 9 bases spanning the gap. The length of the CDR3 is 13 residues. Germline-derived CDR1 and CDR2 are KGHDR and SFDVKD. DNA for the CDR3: TGTGCCACCAGTGACCCGGACAGCTATGGCTACACCTTC. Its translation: CATSDPDSYGYTF.

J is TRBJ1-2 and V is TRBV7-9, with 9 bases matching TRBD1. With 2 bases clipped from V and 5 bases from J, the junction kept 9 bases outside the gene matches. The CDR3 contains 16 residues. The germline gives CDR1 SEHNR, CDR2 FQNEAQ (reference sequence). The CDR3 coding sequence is TGTGCCAGCAGCTTAAGCTACAGGGGGCCGAGTTATGGCTACACCTTC. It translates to CASSLSYRGPSYGYTF. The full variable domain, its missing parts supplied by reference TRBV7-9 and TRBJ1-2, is DTGVSQNPRHKITKRGQNVTFRCDPISEHNRLYWYRQTLGQGPEFLTYFQNEAQLEKSRLLSDRFSAERPKGSFSTLEIQRTEQGDSAMYLCASSLSYRGPSYGYTFGSGTRLTVV.

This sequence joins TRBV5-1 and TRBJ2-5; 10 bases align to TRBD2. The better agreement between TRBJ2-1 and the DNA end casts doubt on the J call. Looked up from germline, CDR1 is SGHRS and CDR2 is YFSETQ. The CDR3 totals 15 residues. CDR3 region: CASSYTSGIYNEQFF. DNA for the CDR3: TGCGCCAGCAGCTACACTAGCGGGATCTACAATGAGCAGTTCTTC.

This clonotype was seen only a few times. The CDR3 bases are TGCGCCAGCAGCCAAGCCCACAGGGGGATCTCCTACGAGCAGTACTTC. Residues: CASSQAHRGISYEQYF. The V gene is TRBV4-1, the J gene TRBJ2-7; TRBD1 matches at 8 bases. The CDR3 is made up of 16 amino acids. Per the germline V gene, CDR1 is MGHRA and CDR2 is YSYEKL. The V and J ends lost 1 base and 0 bases, in that order; junction bases with no gene match: 5.

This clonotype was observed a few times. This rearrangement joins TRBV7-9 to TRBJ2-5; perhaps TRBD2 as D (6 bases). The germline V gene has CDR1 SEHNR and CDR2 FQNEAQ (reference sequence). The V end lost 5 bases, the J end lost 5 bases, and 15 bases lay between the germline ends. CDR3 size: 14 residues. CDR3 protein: CASSPSSAAETQYF. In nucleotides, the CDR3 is TGTGCCAGCAGCCCTTCTAGCGCCGCGGAGACCCAGTACTTC.

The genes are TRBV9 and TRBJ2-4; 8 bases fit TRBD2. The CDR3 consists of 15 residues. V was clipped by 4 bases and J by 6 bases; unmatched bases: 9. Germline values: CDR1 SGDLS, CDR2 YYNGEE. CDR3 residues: CASSPQERGLNIQYF. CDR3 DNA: TGTGCCAGCAGCCCCCAGGAGCGGGGGTTAAACATTCAGTACTTC.

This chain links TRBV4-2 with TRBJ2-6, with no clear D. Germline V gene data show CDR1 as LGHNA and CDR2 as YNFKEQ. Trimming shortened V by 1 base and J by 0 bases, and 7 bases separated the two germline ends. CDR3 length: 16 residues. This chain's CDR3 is CASSQALDSGANVLTF. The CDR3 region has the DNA TGTGCCAGCAGCCAAGCTTTAGACTCTGGGGCCAACGTCCTGACTTTC.

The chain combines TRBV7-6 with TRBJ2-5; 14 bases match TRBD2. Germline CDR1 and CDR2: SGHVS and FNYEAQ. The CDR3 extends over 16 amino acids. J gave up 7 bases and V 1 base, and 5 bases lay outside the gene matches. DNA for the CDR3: TGTGCCAGCAGCTTAGTGGGACTAGCGGGGGCGGGGACCCAGTACTTC. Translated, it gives CASSLVGLAGAGTQYF.

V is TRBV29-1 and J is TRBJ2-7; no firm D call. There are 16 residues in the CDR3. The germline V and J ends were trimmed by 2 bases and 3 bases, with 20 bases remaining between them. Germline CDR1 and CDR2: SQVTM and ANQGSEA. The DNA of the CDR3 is TGCAGCGTTGAAAAGTTATCTGGGAATAAGATCTACGAGCAGTACTTC. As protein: CSVEKLSGNKIYEQYF.

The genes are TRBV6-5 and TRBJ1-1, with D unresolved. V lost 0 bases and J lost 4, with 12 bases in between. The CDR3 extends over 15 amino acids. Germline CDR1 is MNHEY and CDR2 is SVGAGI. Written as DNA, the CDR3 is TGTGCCAGCAGTTACTCGGTCCATGAGGGCACTGAAGCTTTCTTT. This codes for CASSYSVHEGTEAFF.

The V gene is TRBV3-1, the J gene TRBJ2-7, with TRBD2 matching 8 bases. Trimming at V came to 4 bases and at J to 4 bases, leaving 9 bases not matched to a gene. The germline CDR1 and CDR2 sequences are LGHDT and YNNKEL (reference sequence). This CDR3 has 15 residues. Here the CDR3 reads CASSPNTGGPYEQYF. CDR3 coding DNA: TGTGCCAGCAGCCCCAACACGGGGGGGCCGTACGAGCAGTACTTC.

The CDR3 region has the DNA TGCAGCGTCACTGGGGGCGGGGGCTACAATGAGCAGTTCTTC. This encodes CSVTGGGGYNEQFF. The chain uses TRBV29-1 and TRBJ2-1; TRBD2 is a possible D gene (7 bases). Germline V gene lookup returns CDR1 SQVTM and CDR2 ANQGSEA. The CDR3 covers 14 residues. V gave up 6 bases and J gave up 3 bases, with 15 bases separating them.

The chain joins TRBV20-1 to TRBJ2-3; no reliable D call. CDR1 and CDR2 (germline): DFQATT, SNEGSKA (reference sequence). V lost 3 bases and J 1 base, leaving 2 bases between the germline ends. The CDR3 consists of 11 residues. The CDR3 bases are TGCAGTGCTAGGGGCACAGATACGCAGTATTTT. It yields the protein CSARGTDTQYF.

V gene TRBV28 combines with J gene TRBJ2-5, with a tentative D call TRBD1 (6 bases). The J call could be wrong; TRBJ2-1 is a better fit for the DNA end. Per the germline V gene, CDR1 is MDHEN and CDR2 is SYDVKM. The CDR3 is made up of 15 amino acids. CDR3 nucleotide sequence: TGTGCCAGCAGTTTAAGGGGGATACAGGGCAATGAGCAGTTCTTC. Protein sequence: CASSLRGIQGNEQFF.

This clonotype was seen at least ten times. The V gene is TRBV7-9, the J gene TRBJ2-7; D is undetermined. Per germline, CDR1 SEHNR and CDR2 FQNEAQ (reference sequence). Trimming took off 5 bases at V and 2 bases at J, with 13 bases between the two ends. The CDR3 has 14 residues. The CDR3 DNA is TGTGCCAGCAGCCCACGAGCTTTGACCTACGAGCAGTACTTC. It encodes CASSPRALTYEQYF.

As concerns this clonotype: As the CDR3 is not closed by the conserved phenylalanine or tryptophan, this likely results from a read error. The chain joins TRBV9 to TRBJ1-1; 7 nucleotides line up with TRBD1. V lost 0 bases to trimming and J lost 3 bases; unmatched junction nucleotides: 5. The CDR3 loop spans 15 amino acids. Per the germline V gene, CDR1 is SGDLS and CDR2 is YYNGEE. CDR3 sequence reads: CASSVEAGGDTEAFL. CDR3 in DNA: TGTGCCAGCAGCGTAGAGGCAGGGGGGGACACTGAAGCTTTCCTT.